The next 20 T cell receptor beta chains were all read from a single sample in a study of blood T cell repertoires in COVID-19. Method: immunoSEQ multiplex PCR; TCRdb's copy keeps in-frame clones and lacks some. The sample carries tens of thousands of clones, 65% to 85% recorded once. Sequenced input: peripheral blood. All receptors come from a woman of 80 years or more with COVID-19, enrolled during active disease.

The chain couples TRBV11-2 to TRBJ2-1; 8 nucleotides agree with TRBD2. The V and J ends lost 6 bases and 12 bases, in that order; junction bases with no gene match: 7. The CDR3 extends over 12 amino acids. Germline CDR1 SGHAT, CDR2 FQNNGV. The CDR3 sequence: CASREREFAQFF. Here the CDR3 DNA reads TGTGCCAGCAGGGAGCGGGAGTTTGCGCAGTTCTTC.

The chain's CDR3 is CSVEKGQGDNEQFF. The CDR3, as DNA: TGCAGCGTTGAAAAGGGACAGGGGGACAATGAGCAGTTCTTC. This chain uses TRBV29-1 with TRBJ2-1; TRBD1 agrees at 11 bases. Germline CDR1 is SQVTM and CDR2 is ANQGSEA. This CDR3 contains 14 residues. Trimming cost V 2 bases and J 5 bases; bases outside gene matches: 2.

This chain links TRBV11-2 with TRBJ1-5, with a possible D match to TRBD1 (6 bases). In germline, CDR1 is SGHAT, CDR2 FQNNGV. This CDR3 contains 13 residues. The germline V and J ends were trimmed by 1 base and 6 bases, with 7 bases remaining between them. The CDR3 DNA reads as TGTGCCAGCAGCTTAGTCAGGGGTCAGCCCCAGCATTTT. The encoded protein is CASSLVRGQPQHF.

This chain joins TRBV11-2 and TRBJ2-7; D remains unclear. Trimming removed 1 base from V and 3 bases from J, with 13 bases in between. The CDR3 runs 15 residues. The germline V gene encodes CDR1 SGHAT and CDR2 FQNNGV. This CDR3 is CASSLGISSFYEQYF. The CDR3, as DNA: TGTGCCAGCAGCTTAGGTATTAGCAGCTTCTACGAGCAGTACTTC.

The V gene is TRBV11-2, the J gene TRBJ1-4; D not certain. The V end was cut by 2 bases, the J end by 0 bases, with 13 bases between. Germline V gene data show CDR1 as SGHAT and CDR2 as FQNNGV. The CDR3 covers 17 residues. The CDR3 nucleotides are TGTGCCAGCAGCTTATTTTTTACAGTTCCAACTAATGAAAAACTGTTTTTT. Its translation: CASSLFFTVPTNEKLFF.

The gene calls are TRBV14 and TRBJ1-6, with TRBD1 identical over 9 bases. V shed 3 bases and J 3 bases; nucleotides not matched to a gene: 9. The CDR3 totals 18 residues. CDR1 is SGHDN, CDR2 FVKESK, per germline. CDR3 coding DNA: TGTGCCAGCAGCCACCTAACAGGGGGCGAAAGCTATAATTCACCCCTCCACTTT. Amino acids: CASSHLTGGESYNSPLHF.

This clone was detected a few times. This sequence joins TRBV30 and TRBJ2-3; no definite D call. V lost 0 bases, J lost 2 bases, and 3 bases lay in between. This CDR3 has 12 residues. Germline V gives CDR1 GTSNPN, CDR2 SVGIG (reference sequence). This CDR3 is CAWSVLTDTQYF. The DNA of the CDR3 is TGTGCCTGGAGTGTACTCACAGATACGCAGTATTTT.

The chain carries TRBV30 and TRBJ1-4; a weak D match, TRBD1 (6 bases). Looked up from germline, CDR1 is GTSNPN and CDR2 is SVGIG (reference sequence). CDR3 length: 14 residues. Deletions cut 3 bases from V and 3 bases from J, with 11 bases between. The CDR3 spells CAWSNQGSNEKLFF. The DNA of the CDR3 is TGTGCCTGGAGCAATCAGGGGTCTAATGAAAAACTGTTTTTT.

The rearrangement links TRBV3-1 (or the pseudogene TRBV3-2) to TRBJ2-2; 7 nucleotides agree with TRBD2. V gave up 6 bases and J gave up 4 bases; unmatched junction bases: 2. The CDR3 length is 13 residues. Germline V gives CDR1 LGHDT, CDR2 YNNKEL (reference sequence). The CDR3 nucleotides read TGTGCCAGCAGGACTAGCAGCACCGGGGAGCTGTTTTTT. It codes for CASRTSSTGELFF.

The chain employs TRBV5-1 and TRBJ2-1; no definite D call. The CDR3 sequence is 14 residues long. The germline V gene has CDR1 SGHRS and CDR2 YFSETQ. The V end was cut by 2 bases, the J end by 5 bases, with 11 bases between. CDR3 nucleotides: TGCGCCAGCAGCTTACAGAGAGCTCACAATGAGCAGTTCTTC. It yields the protein CASSLQRAHNEQFF.

This sequence joins TRBV29-1 and TRBJ1-4, with a tentative D call TRBD1 (5 bases). With 4 bases removed from V and 2 bases from J, the gap between germline ends came to 8 bases. This CDR3 is built from 13 residues. CDR1 is SQVTM and CDR2 is ANQGSEA in the germline V gene. CDR3 in amino acids: CSVGGRTNEKLFF. The CDR3 DNA is TGCAGCGTTGGGGGCCGGACTAATGAAAAACTGTTTTTT.

In regard to this clone: Different DNA sequences within this sample yield the same CDR3. The V and J genes are TRBV7-2 and TRBJ2-2, with 7 bases aligning to TRBD2. The CDR3 spans 14 residues. The germline V gene encodes CDR1 SGHTA and CDR2 FQGNSA. V lost 1 base and J lost 5; bases outside the gene matches: 1. The CDR3 DNA sequence: TGTGCCAGCAGCTTAGGCGGGAGTACCGGGGAGCTGTTTTTT. Its protein is CASSLGGSTGELFF.

This clone was observed a few times. The chain is built from TRBV28 and TRBJ1-4, with 9 positions matching TRBD1. J lost 7 bases, V lost 5 bases, and 8 bases had no gene match. From germline, CDR1 is MDHEN and CDR2 SYDVKM. CDR3 size: 15 residues. CDR3 nucleotide sequence: TGTGCCAGCAGTAGCACAGGGGGCGCCGGTGAAAAACTGTTTTTT. Encoded protein: CASSSTGGAGEKLFF.

V gene TRBV5-4 combines with J gene TRBJ2-5, with 12 nucleotides matching TRBD2. The V and J ends lost 0 bases and 7 bases, in that order; junction bases with no gene match: 4. Germline loops: CDR1 SGHNT, CDR2 YYREEE (reference sequence). This CDR3 has 15 residues. CDR3 sequence reads: CASSLALAGGGTQYF. CDR3 nucleotides: TGTGCCAGCAGCTTGGCACTAGCGGGAGGAGGGACCCAGTACTTC.

This chain links TRBV18 with TRBJ2-3; D is uncertain. Germline lookup yields CDR1 KGHSH and CDR2 LQKENI. CDR3 length equals 14 residues. The V gene lost 0 bases and the J gene lost 0 bases, with 4 bases spanning the gap. The CDR3 loop reads CASSPPQSTDTQYF. The CDR3 DNA reads as TGTGCCAGCTCACCACCCCAAAGCACAGATACGCAGTATTTT.

The V gene is TRBV6-2 or TRBV6-3, the J gene TRBJ2-1; D perhaps matches TRBD2 (6 bases). The CDR3 is made up of 15 amino acids. CDR1 is MNHEY and CDR2 is SVGEGT in the germline V gene. V lost 0 bases and J lost 6, with 12 bases in between. The CDR3 bases are TGTGCCAGCAGTTACTCGAAGGGACTCCTCAATGAGCAGTTCTTC. This translates into CASSYSKGLLNEQFF.

This chain connects TRBV2 to TRBJ1-5; TRBD1 is a possible D gene (6 bases). From germline, CDR1 is SNHLY and CDR2 FYNNEI. V gave up 7 bases and J gave up 4 bases, with 11 bases separating them. CDR3 size: 13 residues. CDR3 DNA sequence: TGTGCCAGCAACCGGGACACGAATCAGCCCCAGCATTTT. Translating gives CASNRDTNQPQHF.

V gene TRBV6-2 or TRBV6-3 combines with J gene TRBJ2-7, with D maybe TRBD1 (5 bases). V lost 3 bases, J lost 3 bases, and 12 bases lay in between. CDR1 and CDR2 from the germline V gene are MNHEY and SVGEGT. This CDR3 comprises 14 residues. The CDR3 loop reads CASSYGATHYEQYF. The CDR3, as DNA: TGTGCCAGCAGTTATGGGGCTACCCACTACGAGCAGTACTTC.

The chain employs TRBV15 and TRBJ2-7; D is perhaps TRBD2 (6 bases). The length of the CDR3 is 13 residues. Trimming shortened V by 8 bases and J by 3 bases, and 14 bases separated the two germline ends. Per germline, CDR1 LNHNV and CDR2 YYDKDF (reference sequence). The CDR3 nucleotides are TGTGCCACCGGGGCTAGCGAAAACTACGAGCAGTACTTC. The encoded protein is CATGASENYEQYF.

The genes are TRBV11-3 and TRBJ2-1; 11 nucleotides match TRBD1. Germline V CDR1 and CDR2: SGHNT, YENEEA. J lost 6 bases, V lost 4 bases, and 5 bases had no gene match. The CDR3 runs 15 residues. In nucleotides, the CDR3 is TGTGCCAGCAGCTCCCCGGACAGGGGGCTCAATGAGCAGTTCTTC. This codes for CASSSPDRGLNEQFF. Full variable domain (remainder filled in from reference TRBV11-3 and TRBJ2-1): EAGVVQSPRYKIIEKKQPVAFWCNPISGHNTLYWYLQNLGQGPELLIRYENEEAVDDSQLPKDRFSAERLKGVDSTLKIQPAELGDSAVYLCASSSPDRGLNEQFFGPGTRLTVL.